These 28 T cell receptor beta chains came from one sample sequenced in a study of T-cell reconstitution after alpha-beta-depleted transplantation in children. Preparation of the TCRbeta library used unique molecular identifiers. TCRdb used MiXCR to reprocess the PCR reads, holding one entry per CDR3 protein. The sample lists some 500,000 distinct CDR3 sequences; around 19% were seen once. Sequences were derived from PBMCs from the stem cell graft donor, sampled from the stem cell graft. All receptors come from a human donor who donated a stem cell graft to a child with acute lymphoblastic leukemia.

This clonotype occurred once. CDR3 sequence reads: CSASDRGRETQYF. As DNA, the CDR3 is TGCAGTGCTTCGGACAGGGGGCGGGAGACCCAGTACTTC. This sequence joins TRBV20-1 and TRBJ2-5; 11 nucleotides agree with TRBD1. V dropped 5 bases and J dropped 5; count of bases not matched to a gene: 4. This CDR3 is 13 amino acids long. Germline values: CDR1 DFQATT, CDR2 SNEGSKA (reference sequence).

This clonotype came up a few times. The chain is built from TRBV6-5 and TRBJ2-1; 8 bases map to TRBD2. Germline CDR1 reads MNHEY; CDR2 reads SVGAGI. The ends lost 5 bases at V and 6 bases at J; junction bases unmatched: 12. This CDR3 comprises 16 residues. The CDR3 DNA reads as TGTGCCAGCAGTCGCTCGAGCGGGAGTGGGGGCAATGAGCAGTTCTTC. It is translated as CASSRSSGSGGNEQFF.

This clonotype occurred a few times. This chain uses TRBV12-3 or TRBV12-4 with TRBJ2-2; TRBD1 matches 8 bases. V gave up 2 bases and J gave up 7 bases; unmatched junction bases: 6. The CDR3 totals 15 residues. The CDR3 is CASSLRTGMFGELFF. The CDR3 DNA is TGTGCCAGCAGTTTAAGGACAGGGATGTTCGGGGAGCTGTTTTTT.

This clonotype came up a few times. The V and J genes are TRBV6-5 and TRBJ1-4; D is ambiguous. V lost 0 bases and J 4 bases, leaving 6 bases between the germline ends. Per germline, CDR1 MNHEY and CDR2 SVGAGI. The length of the CDR3 is 14 residues. Here the CDR3 reads CASSYSRNNEKLFF. CDR3 in DNA: TGTGCCAGCAGTTACTCTCGTAATAATGAAAAACTGTTTTTT.

The gene calls are TRBV7-9 and TRBJ2-5, with a weak D call TRBD2 (8 bases). Germline loops: CDR1 SEHNR, CDR2 FQNEAQ (reference sequence). This CDR3 is built from 15 residues. The V gene lost 4 bases and the J gene lost 2 bases, with 14 bases spanning the gap. Written as DNA, the CDR3 is TGTGCCAGCAGCTGGGCGGGGGGACAGCAAGAGACCCAGTACTTC. Protein sequence: CASSWAGGQQETQYF.

This clonotype occurred a few times. The chain recombines TRBV29-1 with TRBJ2-2; 13 bases map to TRBD2. The germline V gene has CDR1 SQVTM and CDR2 ANQGSEA. CDR3 length: 18 amino acids. J gave up 6 bases and V 1 base, and 11 bases lay outside the gene matches. The CDR3 nucleotides are TGCAGCGTTGAAGGGGAGGGACTAGCGGGATCCTCCGCCGGGGAGCTGTTTTTT. It codes for CSVEGEGLAGSSAGELFF.

The chain carries TRBV20-1 and TRBJ2-1; 8 bases are shared with TRBD2. This CDR3 has 14 amino acids. The V and J ends lost 6 bases and 4 bases, in that order; junction bases with no gene match: 8. CDR1 is DFQATT and CDR2 is SNEGSKA in the germline V gene (reference sequence). CDR3 sequence: CSAPPEREYNEQFF. The CDR3 bases are TGCAGTGCCCCCCCCGAGCGGGAGTACAATGAGCAGTTCTTC.

The rearrangement uses TRBV6-1 and TRBJ2-1; 7 nucleotides match TRBD1. CDR1 is MNHNS, CDR2 SASEGT, per germline. CDR3 length: 15 residues. V lost 8 bases to trimming and J lost 6 bases; unmatched junction nucleotides: 13. The CDR3 protein is CASQGEDRWGNEQFF. CDR3 bases: TGTGCCAGCCAGGGGGAAGACAGATGGGGCAATGAGCAGTTCTTC.

This clonotype was counted between two and nine times. The CDR3 DNA follows: TGTGCCAGCAGCCGACGTCCCACAGATACGCAGTATTTT. The encoded protein is CASSRRPTDTQYF. J is TRBJ2-3 and V is TRBV3-1; D is unclear. The V gene lost 4 bases and the J gene lost 2 bases, with 7 bases spanning the gap. This CDR3 comprises 13 residues. Germline V CDR1 and CDR2: LGHDT, YNNKEL (reference sequence).

This clonotype was observed many times. The rearrangement uses TRBV27 and TRBJ2-7, with D possibly TRBD1 on 6 matching bases. This CDR3 spans 14 amino acids. The V end lost 2 bases, the J end lost 2 bases, and 10 bases lay between the germline ends. The germline gives CDR1 MNHEY, CDR2 SMNVEV (reference sequence). CDR3 amino acids: CASSLAGQTYEQYF. The CDR3 DNA reads TGTGCCAGCAGTTTAGCAGGACAGACCTACGAGCAGTACTTC.

There are a few counts of this clonotype. This rearrangement joins TRBV3-1 to TRBJ2-6, with D possibly TRBD2 on 6 matching bases. The CDR3 length is 16 residues. Germline V gives CDR1 LGHDT, CDR2 YNNKEL (reference sequence). Between the trimmed V and J ends, which lost 6 bases and 2 bases, there was a span of 14 bases. CDR3 in amino acids: CASSPRGGAGANVLTF. The DNA of the CDR3 is TGTGCCAGCAGTCCTCGCGGAGGGGCTGGGGCCAACGTCCTGACTTTC.

This clonotype was observed many times. The J gene is TRBJ1-1, the V gene TRBV28; D might be TRBD1 (5 bases). Trimming stripped 2 bases from V and 4 bases from J, with 14 bases between. The CDR3 totals 15 residues. CDR1 is MDHEN and CDR2 is SYDVKM in the germline V gene. CDR3 nucleotides: TGTGCCAGCAGTTTAGGGACCTCGGGGGGCACTGAAGCTTTCTTT. It encodes CASSLGTSGGTEAFF.

V is TRBV5-1 and J is TRBJ1-2, with a tentative D call TRBD1 (5 bases). Deletions cut 4 bases from V and 3 bases from J, with 19 bases between. Germline-derived CDR1 and CDR2 are SGHRS and YFSETQ. The CDR3 runs 16 residues. As DNA, the CDR3 is TGCGCCAGCAGCCCGTCCCAGCCGGGGGTGGACTATGGCTACACCTTC. Encoded protein: CASSPSQPGVDYGYTF.

This clonotype occurred a few times. CDR3 residues: CASSDASGTIYEQYF. DNA of the CDR3: TGTGCCAGCAGTGACGCTTCGGGGACTATCTACGAGCAGTACTTC. The chain uses TRBV6-1 and TRBJ2-7, with 7 bases lining up with TRBD2. The CDR3 is made up of 15 amino acids. Germline values: CDR1 MNHNS, CDR2 SASEGT. J lost 3 bases, V lost 3 bases, and 8 bases had no gene match.

The chain combines TRBV5-1 with TRBJ1-1; TRBD1 agrees at 7 bases. Germline CDR1 is SGHRS and CDR2 is YFSETQ. This CDR3 comprises 16 residues. Losses at the gene ends were 3 bases for V and 4 bases for J; bases not matched to a gene: 12. DNA of the CDR3: TGCGCCAGCAGCTCGAGAACGGGACAGCGGGTCACTGAAGCTTTCTTT. Translation gives CASSSRTGQRVTEAFF.

The V gene is TRBV14, the J gene TRBJ1-2; maybe TRBD1 (5 bases). This CDR3 is 17 amino acids long. Germline values: CDR1 SGHDN, CDR2 FVKESK. V was trimmed by 0 bases and J by 7 bases, leaving 21 bases between them. CDR3 sequence (DNA): TGTGCCAGCAGCCAAGAGGGTTCGGGGCGTTTCCCGAGTGGCTACACCTTC. Translated, it gives CASSQEGSGRFPSGYTF.

The V gene is TRBV10-3, the J gene TRBJ2-3, with D perhaps TRBD2 (6 bases). There are 14 residues in the CDR3. Deletions cut 10 bases from V and 5 bases from J, with 19 bases between. Germline V gene data show CDR1 as ENHRY and CDR2 as SYGVKD. The CDR3 sequence: CATGTSIKGDTQYF. The CDR3 nucleotides are TGTGCCACAGGAACTAGCATCAAGGGAGATACGCAGTATTTT.

This clonotype has just a few counts. The DNA of the CDR3 is TGTGCCAGCGGATTGCGGGCTAGCGGGAGTTACAATGAGCAGTTCTTC. It translates to CASGLRASGSYNEQFF. This chain links TRBV5-6 with TRBJ2-1; 10 nucleotides align to TRBD2. Trimming removed 7 bases from V and 4 bases from J; junction bases left unmatched: 11. The CDR3 sequence is 16 residues long. Germline assignment: CDR1 SGHDT and CDR2 YYEEEE.

The chain uses TRBV5-1 and TRBJ2-1; no reliable D call. CDR3 length equals 15 residues. Germline CDR1 SGHRS, CDR2 YFSETQ. Trimming cost V 2 bases and J 6 bases, with 15 bases left between them. The CDR3, as DNA: TGCGCCAGCAGCTTAGCTCCCCTAGAAAGCAATGAGCAGTTCTTC. It translates to CASSLAPLESNEQFF.

The chain combines TRBV6-5 with TRBJ1-5; D is unclear. Germline CDR1 MNHEY, CDR2 SVGAGI. V lost 0 bases to trimming and J lost 5 bases, with 5 bases between them. The CDR3 contains 13 residues. As DNA, the CDR3 is TGTGCCAGCAGTTACTCAGAGGATCAGCCCCAGCATTTT. Residues: CASSYSEDQPQHF.

This clonotype was seen a few times. The chain is built from TRBV7-3 and TRBJ2-3, with D possibly TRBD2 on 5 matching bases. V was shortened by 5 bases and J by 5 bases, with 11 bases between the two germline ends. Germline loops: CDR1 SGHTA, CDR2 FQGTGA. This CDR3 contains 13 residues. Here the CDR3 reads CASSSGLRDTQYF. Here the CDR3 DNA reads TGTGCCAGCAGCAGCGGCTTAAGAGATACGCAGTATTTT.

The V and J genes are TRBV20-1 and TRBJ2-7, with 8 bases aligning to TRBD1. The CDR3 spans 12 residues. The junction had 4 bases not matched to a gene; V was cut back by 6 bases and J by 3 bases. Germline V lookup: CDR1 DFQATT, CDR2 SNEGSKA (reference sequence). The CDR3 sequence: CSAHRGNYEQYF. CDR3 DNA: TGCAGTGCCCACAGGGGGAACTACGAGCAGTACTTC.

The CDR3 reads CASSFWRRGDEQFF. CDR3 nucleotide sequence: TGCGCCAGCAGCTTTTGGCGAAGAGGTGATGAGCAGTTCTTC. The genes are TRBV5-1 and TRBJ2-1; D is unclear. This CDR3 comprises 14 residues. V was clipped by 2 bases and J by 8 bases, with 14 bases between them. Germline V gene sequence: CDR1 SGHRS, CDR2 YFSETQ.

The gene calls are TRBV6-1 and TRBJ2-7; 8 bases are a match to TRBD1. The CDR3 has 16 residues. Germline CDR1 MNHNS, CDR2 SASEGT. V was clipped by 6 bases and J by 0 bases; unmatched bases: 10. CDR3 nucleotides: TGTGCCAGCAGCCCTACCCGGACAGGGACCTCCTACGAGCAGTACTTC. It encodes CASSPTRTGTSYEQYF.

J is TRBJ1-5 and V is TRBV2; D unclear. CDR3 length: 15 residues. Trimming took off 6 bases at V and 2 bases at J, with 14 bases between the two ends. Germline lookup yields CDR1 SNHLY and CDR2 FYNNEI. The CDR3 nucleotides read TGTGCCAGCAGGCCGGAGGATTCGCGCAATCAGCCCCAGCATTTT. This sequence encodes CASRPEDSRNQPQHF.

The V and J genes are TRBV7-6 and TRBJ2-7; D gene uncertain. Germline V lookup: CDR1 SGHVS, CDR2 FNYEAQ. The CDR3 totals 17 residues. V lost 1 base, J lost 0 bases, and 16 bases lay in between. This CDR3 reads CASSLVSFASSSYEQYF. CDR3 sequence (DNA): TGTGCCAGCAGCTTAGTTAGTTTCGCATCCTCCTCCTACGAGCAGTACTTC.

This clonotype was observed a few times. This chain uses TRBV29-1 with TRBJ2-1; 11 nucleotides line up with TRBD2. The V and J ends lost 1 base and 8 bases, in that order; junction bases with no gene match: 4. Germline CDR1 SQVTM, CDR2 ANQGSEA. This CDR3 is built from 14 residues. In nucleotides, the CDR3 is TGCAGCGTTGAAGGACTAGCGGGGAGGGATGAGCAGTTCTTC. This codes for CSVEGLAGRDEQFF.

In its sample, this clonotype was seen once. The V gene is TRBV5-6, the J gene TRBJ2-5, with 9 bases lining up with TRBD1. V lost 4 bases and J lost 5; bases outside the gene matches: 18. This CDR3 region has 18 residues. Germline loops: CDR1 SGHDT, CDR2 YYEEEE. The CDR3 bases are TGTGCCAGCAGCGTGGGATCCGGGACAGGGCCCCTCGGGGAGACCCAGTACTTC. This sequence encodes CASSVGSGTGPLGETQYF.